A selection of T cell receptor beta chains follows, all from one sample in a study of blood T cells in healthy people across ages. TCRdb redid the calling of the 5' RACE reads with MiXCR, one entry per CDR3 protein. Found here are approximately 600,000 distinct CDR3 sequences, under 70% of them singletons; the top ten hold over 35%. Material: blood. These receptor sequences come from a man between 60 and 70 years old in good health. The CDR3 runs from the conserved cysteine through the conserved F or W. The order of the fields is J gene, clone size, V gene, D gene, CDR3 protein, CDR3 DNA. A D gene is named only where the DNA matches it firmly. Size values are once, few and many counts, or a class for expanded clones, and some rows have none.

TRBJ2-4 | . | TRBV4-1 | . | CASSQDPGLRPKNIQYF | TGCGCCAGCAGCCAAGATCCCGGTCTAAGGCCCAAAAACATTCAGTACTTC
TRBJ2-3 | few | TRBV29-1 | . | CSVEETGTDTQYF | TGCAGCGTTGAGGAAACAGGGACAGATACGCAGTATTTT
TRBJ1-4 | . | TRBV28 | . | CASRPGPSGAELFF | TGTGCCAGCAGACCCGGGCCCTCAGGGGCAGAACTGTTTTTT
TRBJ2-7 | . | TRBV19 | . | CASSPSASRGAYEQYF | TGTGCCAGTAGCCCTTCTGCTTCCAGGGGGGCCTACGAGCAGTACTTC
TRBJ1-2 | . | TRBV28 | . | CASSPTPDYGYTF | TGTGCCAGCAGTCCTACCCCTGACTATGGCTACACCTTC
TRBJ2-1 | . | TRBV5-1 | . | CASSLVRRDEQFF | TGCGCCAGCAGCTTGGTTCGCCGGGATGAGCAGTTCTTC
TRBJ2-7 | few | TRBV10-2 | . | CASSRDLLYEQYF | TGCGCCAGCAGCCGGGACTTGCTCTACGAGCAGTACTTC
TRBJ2-5 | many | TRBV10-1 | . | CASSELGQETQYF | TGCGCCAGCAGTGAGCTGGGCCAAGAGACCCAGTACTTC
TRBJ2-4 | . | TRBV15 | TRBD2 | CATSRRLAGGENIQYF | TGTGCCACCAGCAGAAGACTAGCGGGGGGCGAAAACATTCAGTACTTC
TRBJ2-1 | . | TRBV6-6 | . | CASSAAAVILKYEQFF | TGTGCCAGCAGCGCGGCTGCTGTGATTCTAAAGTATGAGCAGTTCTTC
TRBJ1-2 | few | TRBV2 | . | CASSETGYGYTF | TGTGCCAGCAGTGAGACAGGCTATGGCTACACCTTC
TRBJ1-2 | few | TRBV29-1 | TRBD1 | CSVADRGDYGYTF | TGCAGCGTAGCCGACAGGGGCGACTATGGCTACACCTTC
TRBJ2-1 | few | TRBV11-2 | . | CASSLEGIPNNEQFF | TGTGCCAGCAGCTTAGAAGGAATCCCCAACAATGAGCAGTTCTTC
TRBJ2-3 | . | TRBV28 | . | CASIGGLSTDTQYF | TGTGCCAGCATAGGGGGATTGAGCACAGATACGCAGTATTTT
TRBJ2-5 | . | TRBV12-3/TRBV12-4 | TRBD2 | CASSPNSGGPMETQYF | TGTGCCAGCAGCCCGAATAGCGGGGGACCCATGGAGACCCAGTACTTC
TRBJ2-3 | . | TRBV12-3/TRBV12-4 | . | CASRLTGGASDTQYF | TGTGCCAGCAGACTGACAGGAGGCGCATCAGATACGCAGTATTTT
TRBJ2-7 | . | TRBV5-1 | . | CASSAGTRPEQYF | TGCGCCAGCAGCGCGGGGACCCGACCAGAGCAGTACTTC
TRBJ2-5 | . | TRBV6-5 | TRBD1 | CASSYGQVAETQYF | TGTGCCAGCAGTTACGGACAGGTCGCAGAGACCCAGTACTTC
TRBJ1-6 | many | TRBV5-1 | . | CASSLGHGNSPLHF | TGCGCCAGCAGCTTGGGACACGGAAATTCACCCCTCCACTTT
TRBJ1-2 | . | TRBV20-1 | TRBD1 | CSARPTGVLGGYTF | TGCAGTGCTCGCCCGACAGGGGTTTTGGGTGGCTACACCTTC
TRBJ1-1 | . | TRBV20-1 | . | CSARTNQVHTEAFF | TGCAGTGCTAGAACGAACCAGGTCCACACTGAAGCTTTCTTT
TRBJ1-6 | few | TRBV6-1 | TRBD1 | CASSAGQGEGSPLHF | TGTGCCAGCAGTGCAGGACAGGGAGAAGGTTCACCCCTCCACTTT
TRBJ1-2 | . | TRBV7-9 | TRBD1 | CASSGTGGKGYGYTF | TGTGCCAGCAGCGGGACAGGGGGCAAAGGCTATGGCTACACCTTC
TRBJ1-2 | . | TRBV20-1 | TRBD1 | CSARGGQGANYGYTF | TGCAGTGCTAGAGGGGGACAGGGGGCTAACTATGGCTACACCTTC
TRBJ1-2 | . | TRBV20-1 | TRBD1 | CSAKQGANYGYTF | TGCAGTGCTAAACAGGGGGCTAACTATGGCTACACCTTC
TRBJ2-3 | . | TRBV7-8 | . | CASNIQGTGADTQYF | TGTGCCAGCAACATACAGGGAACCGGGGCAGATACGCAGTATTTT
TRBJ2-5 | . | TRBV5-1 | . | CASSDWRRSERVGETQYF | TGCGCCAGCAGCGACTGGAGGCGGTCGGAGAGAGTAGGTGAGACCCAGTACTTC
TRBJ1-2 | few | TRBV15 | TRBD1 | CATSRGQRTNYGYTF | TGTGCCACCAGTAGGGGACAGCGGACTAACTATGGCTACACCTTC
TRBJ2-5 | . | TRBV20-1 | TRBD1 | CSARDYWTGAQETQYF | TGCAGTGCTAGAGATTATTGGACAGGGGCCCAAGAGACCCAGTACTTC
TRBJ2-5 | . | TRBV10-3 | . | CAISEAREETQYF | TGTGCCATCAGTGAGGCGCGAGAAGAGACCCAGTACTTC
TRBJ1-1 | . | TRBV10-3 | . | CAITKRPNRNTEAFF | TGTGCTATCACCAAGAGACCTAACCGGAACACTGAAGCTTTCTTT
TRBJ2-7 | . | TRBV5-1 | . | CVSRIGASYEQYF | TGTGTCAGCAGGATTGGGGCCTCCTACGAGCAGTACTTC
TRBJ2-6 | . | TRBV27 | . | CASSLRGGLYSGANVLTF | TGTGCCAGCAGTCTCAGGGGGGGGCTATACTCTGGGGCCAACGTCCTGACTTTC
TRBJ2-5 | . | TRBV24-1 | TRBD2 | CATSAGGGNFKQETQYF | TGTGCCACCAGTGCCGGGGGGGGAAACTTCAAACAAGAGACCCAGTACTTC
TRBJ2-3 | few | TRBV11-2 | . | CASSSRGFGREDTQYF | TGTGCCAGCAGCAGCAGGGGCTTTGGGCGTGAAGATACGCAGTATTTT
TRBJ2-5 | once | TRBV12-3/TRBV12-4 | TRBD2 | CASSTLAAGTQYF | TGTGCCAGCAGTACCCTAGCGGCGGGGACCCAGTACTTC